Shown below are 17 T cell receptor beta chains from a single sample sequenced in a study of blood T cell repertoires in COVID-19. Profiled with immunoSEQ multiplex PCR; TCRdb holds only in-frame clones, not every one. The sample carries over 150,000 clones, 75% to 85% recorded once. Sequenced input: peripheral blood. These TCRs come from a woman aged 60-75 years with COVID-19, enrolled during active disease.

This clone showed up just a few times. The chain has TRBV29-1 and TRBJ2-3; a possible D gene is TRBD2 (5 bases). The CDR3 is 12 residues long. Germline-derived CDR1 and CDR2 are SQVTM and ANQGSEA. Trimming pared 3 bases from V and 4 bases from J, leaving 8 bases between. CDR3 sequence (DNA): TGCAGCGTTGAGTGGGGAGCAGATACGCAGTATTTT. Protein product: CSVEWGADTQYF.

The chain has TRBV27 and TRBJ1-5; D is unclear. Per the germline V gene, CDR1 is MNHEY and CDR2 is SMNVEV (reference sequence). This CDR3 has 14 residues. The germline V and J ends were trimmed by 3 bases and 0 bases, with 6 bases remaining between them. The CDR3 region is CASSFRLSNQPQHF. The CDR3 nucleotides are TGTGCCAGCAGTTTCAGGCTTAGCAATCAGCCCCAGCATTTT.

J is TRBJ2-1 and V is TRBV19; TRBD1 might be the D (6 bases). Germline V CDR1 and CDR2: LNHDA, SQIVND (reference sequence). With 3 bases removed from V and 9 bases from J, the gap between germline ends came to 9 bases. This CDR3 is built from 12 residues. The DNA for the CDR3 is TGTGCCAGTAGTATCACGGACAGTGAGCAGTTCTTC. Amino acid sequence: CASSITDSEQFF.

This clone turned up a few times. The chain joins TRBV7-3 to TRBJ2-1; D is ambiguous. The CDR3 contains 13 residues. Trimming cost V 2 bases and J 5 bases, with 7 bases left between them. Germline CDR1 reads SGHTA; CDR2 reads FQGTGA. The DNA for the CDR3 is TGTGCCAGCAGCTTATGGCAAAACAATGAGCAGTTCTTC. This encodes CASSLWQNNEQFF.

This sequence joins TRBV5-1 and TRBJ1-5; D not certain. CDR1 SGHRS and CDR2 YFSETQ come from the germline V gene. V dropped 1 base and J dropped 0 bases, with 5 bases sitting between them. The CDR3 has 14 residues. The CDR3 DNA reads TGCGCCAGCAGCTTGTCAGGTAGCAATCAGCCCCAGCATTTT. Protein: CASSLSGSNQPQHF.

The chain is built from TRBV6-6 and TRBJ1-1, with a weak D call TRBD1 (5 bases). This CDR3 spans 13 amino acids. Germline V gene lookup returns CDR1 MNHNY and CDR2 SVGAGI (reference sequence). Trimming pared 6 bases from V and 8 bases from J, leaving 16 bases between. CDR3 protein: CASRTSTGSEAFF. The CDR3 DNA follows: TGTGCCAGCAGGACCTCCACAGGATCGGAAGCTTTCTTT.

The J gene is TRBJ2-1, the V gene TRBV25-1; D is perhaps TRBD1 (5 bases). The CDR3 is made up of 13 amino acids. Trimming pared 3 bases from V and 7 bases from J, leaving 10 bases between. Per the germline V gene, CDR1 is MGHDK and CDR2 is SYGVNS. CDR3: CASSEWGRNEQFF. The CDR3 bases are TGTGCCAGCAGTGAGTGGGGCAGAAATGAGCAGTTCTTC.

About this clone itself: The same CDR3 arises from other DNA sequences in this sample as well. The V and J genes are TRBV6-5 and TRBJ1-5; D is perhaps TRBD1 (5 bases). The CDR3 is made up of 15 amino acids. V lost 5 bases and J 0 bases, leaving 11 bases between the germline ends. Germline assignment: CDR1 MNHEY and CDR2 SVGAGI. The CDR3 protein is CASSTGGSSNQPQHF. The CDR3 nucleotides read TGTGCCAGCAGTACTGGGGGGTCTAGCAATCAGCCCCAGCATTTT.

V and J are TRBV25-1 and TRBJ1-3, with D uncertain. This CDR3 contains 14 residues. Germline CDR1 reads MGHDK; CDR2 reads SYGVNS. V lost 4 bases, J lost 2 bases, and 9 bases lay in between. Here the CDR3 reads CASSGGIAGNTIYF. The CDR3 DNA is TGTGCCAGCAGTGGAGGGATCGCTGGAAACACCATATATTTT.

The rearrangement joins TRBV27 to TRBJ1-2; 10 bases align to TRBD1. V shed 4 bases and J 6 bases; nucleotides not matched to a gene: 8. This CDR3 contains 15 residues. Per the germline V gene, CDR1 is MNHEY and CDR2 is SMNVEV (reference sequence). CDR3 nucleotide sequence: TGTGCCAGCAGTTCTGTCGGACAGGGGGTCCATGGCTACACCTTC. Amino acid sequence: CASSSVGQGVHGYTF.

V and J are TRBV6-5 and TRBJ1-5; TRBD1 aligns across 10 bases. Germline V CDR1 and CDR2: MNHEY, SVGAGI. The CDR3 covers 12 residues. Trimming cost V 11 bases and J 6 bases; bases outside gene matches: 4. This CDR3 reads CAARTGGQPQHF. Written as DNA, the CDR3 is TGTGCCGCAAGGACAGGGGGTCAGCCCCAGCATTTT.

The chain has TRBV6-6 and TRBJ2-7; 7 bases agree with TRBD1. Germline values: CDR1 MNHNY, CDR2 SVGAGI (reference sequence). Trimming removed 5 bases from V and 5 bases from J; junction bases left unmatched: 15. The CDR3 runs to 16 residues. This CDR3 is CASSQPSGTAFHEQYF. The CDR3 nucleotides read TGTGCCAGCAGTCAACCCTCCGGGACAGCTTTCCACGAGCAGTACTTC.

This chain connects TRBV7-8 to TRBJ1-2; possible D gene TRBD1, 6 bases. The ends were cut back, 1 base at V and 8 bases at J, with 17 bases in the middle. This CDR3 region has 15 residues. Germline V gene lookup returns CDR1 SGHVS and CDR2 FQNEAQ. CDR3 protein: CASSLVVQGFRGYTF. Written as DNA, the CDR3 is TGTGCCAGCAGCTTAGTGGTCCAGGGGTTCCGCGGCTACACCTTC.

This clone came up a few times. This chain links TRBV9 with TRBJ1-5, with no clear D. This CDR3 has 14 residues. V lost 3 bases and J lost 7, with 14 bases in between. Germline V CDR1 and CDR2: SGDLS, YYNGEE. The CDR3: CASSARPGNQPQHF. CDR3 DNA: TGTGCCAGCAGCGCCCGACCGGGGAACCAGCCCCAGCATTTT.

The CDR3 DNA follows: TGTGCCAGCAGTTTGCGGGGTGAGCAGTTCTTC. It encodes CASSLRGEQFF. This chain joins TRBV12-3 or TRBV12-4 and TRBJ2-1; TRBD2 is a possible D gene (6 bases). This CDR3 spans 11 amino acids. V gave up 3 bases and J gave up 9 bases, with 6 bases separating them.

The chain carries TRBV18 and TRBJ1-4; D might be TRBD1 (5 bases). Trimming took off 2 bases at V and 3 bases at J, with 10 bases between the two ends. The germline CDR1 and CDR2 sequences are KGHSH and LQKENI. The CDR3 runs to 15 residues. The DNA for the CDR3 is TGTGCCAGCTCACCAAAGGGGCAGGCTAATGAAAAACTGTTTTTT. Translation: CASSPKGQANEKLFF.

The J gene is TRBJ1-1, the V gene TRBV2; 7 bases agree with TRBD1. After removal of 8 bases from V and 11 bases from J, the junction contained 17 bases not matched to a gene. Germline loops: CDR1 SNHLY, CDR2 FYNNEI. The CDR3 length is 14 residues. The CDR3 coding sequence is TGTGCCAGCGCCCTCGCCGGGACAGCGGCAGCGGCTTTCTTT. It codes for CASALAGTAAAAFF.